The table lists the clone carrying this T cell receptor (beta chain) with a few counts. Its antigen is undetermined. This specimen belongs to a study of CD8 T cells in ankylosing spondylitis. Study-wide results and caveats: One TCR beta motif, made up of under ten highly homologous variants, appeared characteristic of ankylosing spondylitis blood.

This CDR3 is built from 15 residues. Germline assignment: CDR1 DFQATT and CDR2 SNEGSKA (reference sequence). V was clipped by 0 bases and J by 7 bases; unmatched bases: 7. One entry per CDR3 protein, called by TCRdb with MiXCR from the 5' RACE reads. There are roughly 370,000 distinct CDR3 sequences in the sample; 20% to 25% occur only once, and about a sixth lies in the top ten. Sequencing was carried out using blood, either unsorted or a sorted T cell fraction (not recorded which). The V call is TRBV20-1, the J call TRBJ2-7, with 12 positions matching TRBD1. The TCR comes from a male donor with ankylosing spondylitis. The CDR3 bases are TGCAGTGCTAGAGATTCGGGGACAGGGGGCGGAGAGCAGTACTTC. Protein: CSARDSGTGGGEQYF.